This T cell receptor beta chain was observed in a study of memory CD8 T cells in hepatitis C reinfection. Specified time point: pre-reinfection, 55 to 20 weeks before reinfection detection. Sorted cells were sequenced directly ex vivo without any in vitro expansion. Germline V gives CDR1 GTSNPN, CDR2 SVGIG (reference sequence). The V segment lost 2 bases and the J segment 0 bases; nucleotides outside the gene matches: 14. The CDR3 contains 19 residues. The protocol was immunoSEQ multiplex PCR, while the TCRdb copy is restricted to in-frame clones and leaves out a portion. The table includes thousands of clones, 85% to 90% detected once.

The TCR was taken from a man between 45 and 60 years old with hepatitis C virus infection. J is TRBJ2-1 and V is TRBV30; 9 bases are shared with TRBD2. Sequenced: naive CD8+ T cells sorted from blood. As DNA, the CDR3 is TGTGCCTGGAGTATACGTCAGGGCCTTAGCGGGAGCTCCTACAATGAGCAGTTCTTC. Translated, it gives CAWSIRQGLSGSSYNEQFF.